Below are 32 T cell receptor beta chains sequenced from a single sample in a study of beta chain features in type 1 diabetes. The authors reverse transcribed all of the isolated RNA, so sequencing captured expressed TCRB transcripts. TCRdb's table, derived via immunoSEQ multiplex PCR, lists solely in-frame clones and lacks some. The profile shows hundreds of thousands of clones, about 9.3% of them singletons. Sequenced material: naive CD4+ T cells from blood. The receptors here all came from a young woman in good health.

This clone was seen a handful of times. The V call is TRBV30, the J call TRBJ1-1; 7 bases align to TRBD1. Per germline, CDR1 GTSNPN and CDR2 SVGIG (reference sequence). With 0 bases clipped from V and 6 bases from J, the junction kept 10 bases outside the gene matches. CDR3 length: 15 residues. The CDR3: CAWSVRGRIGPEAFF. Written as DNA, the CDR3 is TGTGCCTGGAGTGTAAGGGGGCGGATCGGCCCTGAAGCTTTCTTT.

V gene TRBV5-1 combines with J gene TRBJ2-3, with TRBD1 identical over 8 bases. This CDR3 contains 15 residues. CDR1 is SGHRS, CDR2 YFSETQ, per germline. V shed 7 bases and J 4 bases; nucleotides not matched to a gene: 11. As DNA, the CDR3 is TGCGCCAGCCAAGATGGGGCAGGGGGCCCAGATACGCAGTATTTT. The encoded protein is CASQDGAGGPDTQYF. Using reference TRBV5-1 and TRBJ2-3 for the parts outside the CDR3, the full variable domain is KAGVTQTPRYLIKTRGQQVTLSCSPISGHRSVSWYQQTPGQGLQFLFEYFSETQRNKGNFPGRFSGRQFSNSRSEMNVSTLELGDSALYLCASQDGAGGPDTQYFGPGTRLTVL.

The chain is built from TRBV29-1 and TRBJ1-3, with a possible D match to TRBD1 (5 bases). The CDR3 is 15 amino acids. Trimming removed 5 bases at V and 0 bases at J, with 14 bases between. Germline assignment: CDR1 SQVTM and CDR2 ANQGSEA. Written as DNA, the CDR3 is TGCAGCGTTCGACAGTCCGATTACTCTGGAAACACCATATATTTT. Translation: CSVRQSDYSGNTIYF.

This chain connects TRBV2 to TRBJ2-1, with 9 bases fitting TRBD2. Germline V lookup: CDR1 SNHLY, CDR2 FYNNEI. Trimming cost V 7 bases and J 5 bases; bases outside gene matches: 9. The CDR3 extends over 15 amino acids. CDR3: CASIKRGDPHNEQFF. In DNA, the CDR3 is TGTGCCAGCATTAAGCGGGGGGACCCCCACAATGAGCAGTTCTTC.

This clone showed up just a few times. This chain links TRBV5-1 with TRBJ2-7; D might be TRBD2 (6 bases). With 4 bases removed from V and 7 bases from J, the gap between germline ends came to 15 bases. Germline V gene sequence: CDR1 SGHRS, CDR2 YFSETQ. This CDR3 comprises 13 residues. Written as DNA, the CDR3 is TGCGCCAGCAGCCCAACCGCGCGGGGAGAGCAGTACTTC. Protein: CASSPTARGEQYF. Based on the CDR3 plus reference TRBV5-1 and TRBJ2-7, the full variable domain is KAGVTQTPRYLIKTRGQQVTLSCSPISGHRSVSWYQQTPGQGLQFLFEYFSETQRNKGNFPGRFSGRQFSNSRSEMNVSTLELGDSALYLCASSPTARGEQYFGPGTRLTVT.

The CDR3 protein is CASSLGGLVGYEQYF. CDR3 sequence (DNA): TGCGCCAGCAGCTTGGGAGGGCTAGTGGGCTACGAGCAGTACTTC. The chain links TRBV5-1 to TRBJ2-7; a possible D gene is TRBD2 (5 bases). The CDR3 runs 15 residues. V lost 0 bases and J lost 3, with 13 bases in between. Germline values: CDR1 SGHRS, CDR2 YFSETQ.

This clone was seen a few times. J is TRBJ2-3 and V is TRBV2; 11 positions match TRBD2. The CDR3 length is 16 residues. The germline V gene encodes CDR1 SNHLY and CDR2 FYNNEI. Losses at the gene ends were 2 bases for V and 3 bases for J; bases not matched to a gene: 4. CDR3 protein: CASSEMGLAVTDTQYF. CDR3 nucleotides: TGTGCCAGCAGTGAAATGGGACTAGCGGTTACAGATACGCAGTATTTT.

The J gene is TRBJ1-2, the V gene TRBV18; TRBD1 matches 8 bases. V lost 3 bases to trimming and J lost 2 bases; unmatched junction nucleotides: 5. Germline CDR1 reads KGHSH; CDR2 reads LQKENI. This CDR3 has 15 amino acids. CDR3 residues: CASSPRQGNNYGYTF. CDR3 sequence (DNA): TGTGCCAGCTCACCCCGACAGGGGAACAACTATGGCTACACCTTC.

The rearrangement joins TRBV10-3 to TRBJ2-1; tentatively, D is TRBD2 (5 bases). Looked up from germline, CDR1 is ENHRY and CDR2 is SYGVKD. V gave up 10 bases and J gave up 0 bases, with 13 bases separating them. The CDR3 length is 14 residues. The CDR3 reads CATGPAVSYNEQFF. The CDR3 DNA is TGTGCCACCGGTCCAGCGGTCTCCTACAATGAGCAGTTCTTC.

The V and J genes are TRBV5-1 and TRBJ1-1; D is uncertain. Germline V gene data show CDR1 as SGHRS and CDR2 as YFSETQ. The ends were cut back, 4 bases at V and 4 bases at J, with 8 bases in the middle. This CDR3 has 12 residues. The CDR3 region is CASSGDGTEAFF. For the CDR3, the DNA is TGCGCCAGCAGCGGAGATGGCACTGAAGCTTTCTTT.

This clone was detected a few times. The gene calls are TRBV6-5 and TRBJ1-1, with no clear D. The CDR3 is made up of 14 amino acids. In germline, CDR1 is MNHEY, CDR2 SVGAGI. Trimming pared 2 bases from V and 8 bases from J, leaving 15 bases between. The CDR3, as DNA: TGTGCCAGCAGTTACGCCGATCCACGCCAGGAAGCTTTCTTT. It encodes CASSYADPRQEAFF.

This clone has more than one count but fewer than ten. The chain has TRBV5-6 and TRBJ1-5; D might be TRBD1 (5 bases). With 4 bases removed from V and 3 bases from J, the gap between germline ends came to 14 bases. Germline assignment: CDR1 SGHDT and CDR2 YYEEEE. CDR3 size: 15 residues. CDR3 region: CASSDAGRPNQPQHF. In DNA, the CDR3 is TGTGCCAGCAGCGACGCGGGACGACCCAATCAGCCCCAGCATTTT.

This clone has a count of ten or more. J is TRBJ2-6 and V is TRBV27, with a tentative D call TRBD1 (6 bases). The CDR3 is 15 amino acids. Trimming removed 6 bases from V and 2 bases from J, with 11 bases in between. The V gene's germline CDR1 is MNHEY and CDR2 SMNVEV (reference sequence). In nucleotides, the CDR3 is TGTGCCAGCAGCTACAGGGTTACTGGGGCCAACGTCCTGACTTTC. Amino acids: CASSYRVTGANVLTF.

This clone was seen only a few times. This chain uses TRBV11-2 with TRBJ2-1; TRBD1 matches 8 bases. Germline V gives CDR1 SGHAT, CDR2 FQNNGV. Trimming removed 5 bases from V and 12 bases from J; junction bases left unmatched: 9. The CDR3 totals 13 residues. For the CDR3, the DNA is TGTGCCAGCAGCCCAGGACAGGGAGGAGGGCAGTTCTTC. This encodes CASSPGQGGGQFF.

V is TRBV5-1 and J is TRBJ2-3, with TRBD2 matching over 7 bases. The V gene end was trimmed by 0 bases and the J gene end by 1 base; junction bases not matched to a gene: 11. The CDR3 covers 18 residues. Looked up from germline, CDR1 is SGHRS and CDR2 is YFSETQ. The CDR3 sequence is CASSLASSGTLGTDTQYF. The DNA of the CDR3 is TGCGCCAGCAGCTTGGCTTCTAGCGGAACCCTGGGCACAGATACGCAGTATTTT.

J is TRBJ2-3 and V is TRBV2; D is unclear. Germline values: CDR1 SNHLY, CDR2 FYNNEI. The CDR3 runs 16 residues. Between the trimmed V and J ends, which lost 4 bases and 0 bases, there was a span of 14 bases. In DNA form, the CDR3 reads TGTGCCAGCAGTGTATCCGGTCTCACTAGCACAGATACGCAGTATTTT. This gives the protein CASSVSGLTSTDTQYF.

The chain combines TRBV7-9 with TRBJ2-7; 11 bases agree with TRBD2. The ends lost 4 bases at V and 7 bases at J; junction bases unmatched: 9. CDR1 is SEHNR, CDR2 FQNEAQ, per germline (reference sequence). CDR3 size: 15 residues. The CDR3 here is CASSSPGTSGREQYF. The DNA for the CDR3 is TGTGCCAGCAGCTCCCCCGGGACTAGCGGAAGGGAGCAGTACTTC.

The chain couples TRBV27 to TRBJ1-5; D unresolved. The V gene's germline CDR1 is MNHEY and CDR2 SMNVEV (reference sequence). Trimming left V 5 bases short and J 0 bases short, with 17 bases between. This CDR3 has 17 amino acids. The CDR3 region is CASSPFGLHISNQPQHF. Written as DNA, the CDR3 is TGTGCCAGCAGTCCTTTTGGACTTCATATTAGCAATCAGCCCCAGCATTTT.

In this sample, this clone turned up a few times. V gene TRBV7-2 combines with J gene TRBJ2-1; D remains ambiguous. Trimming removed 1 base from V and 5 bases from J, with 15 bases in between. This CDR3 contains 16 residues. CDR1 SGHTA and CDR2 FQGNSA come from the germline V gene. CDR3 sequence (DNA): TGTGCCAGCAGCTTAGTCTCGAGCTACCTTCACAATGAGCAGTTCTTC. Its translation is CASSLVSSYLHNEQFF.

This clone appeared a few times. The CDR3 DNA reads TGCGCCAGCAGCGCCCACAGGGGGCTATCCTACAATGAGCAGTTCTTC. Its translation is CASSAHRGLSYNEQFF. The chain uses TRBV5-1 and TRBJ2-1; 9 bases agree with TRBD1. With 4 bases clipped from V and 1 base from J, the junction kept 6 bases outside the gene matches. CDR1 and CDR2 from the germline V gene are SGHRS and YFSETQ. CDR3 length: 16 residues.

This clone was counted a few times. V gene TRBV5-1 combines with J gene TRBJ2-7; 9 bases are a match to TRBD1. Trimming took 0 bases from V and 7 from J; bases not matched to a gene: 14. This CDR3 is 17 amino acids long. Germline loops: CDR1 SGHRS, CDR2 YFSETQ. The CDR3 coding sequence is TGCGCCAGCAGCTTGGCACAGGGGGCATCCCCGACGGAAGAGCAGTACTTC. Protein product: CASSLAQGASPTEEQYF.

The CDR3 region is CASSSSGTGGSGNTIYF. The CDR3, as DNA: TGTGCCAGCAGCTCATCCGGGACAGGGGGCTCTGGAAACACCATATATTTT. The chain combines TRBV7-8 with TRBJ1-3, with 11 bases lining up with TRBD1. J gave up 0 bases and V 4 bases, and 5 bases lay outside the gene matches. The germline V gene encodes CDR1 SGHVS and CDR2 FQNEAQ. The CDR3 spans 17 residues. The entire variable domain, with the rest obtained from reference TRBV7-8 and TRBJ1-3, is as follows: GAGVSQSPRYKVAKRGQDVALRCDPISGHVSLFWYQQALGQGPEFLTYFQNEAQLDKSGLPSDRFFAERPEGSVSTLKIQRTQQEDSAVYLCASSSSGTGGSGNTIYFGEGSWLTVV.

This clone showed up just a few times. This chain links TRBV5-4 with TRBJ2-5, with D maybe TRBD1 (5 bases). Germline CDR1 reads SGHNT; CDR2 reads YYREEE (reference sequence). Trimming took 0 bases from V and 2 from J, leaving 8 bases between them. This CDR3 region has 14 residues. CDR3 sequence (DNA): TGTGCCAGCAGCTTGGGGCAGGGACAAGAGACCCAGTACTTC. Protein product: CASSLGQGQETQYF.

This clone was seen a few times. The gene calls are TRBV19 and TRBJ2-1; weak D call: TRBD1 (7 bases). Per the germline V gene, CDR1 is LNHDA and CDR2 is SQIVND (reference sequence). The CDR3 runs to 16 residues. Between the trimmed V and J ends, which lost 3 bases and 0 bases, there was a span of 12 bases. This CDR3 reads CASSIPQGGSYNEQFF. CDR3 bases: TGTGCCAGTAGTATTCCTCAGGGGGGCTCCTACAATGAGCAGTTCTTC.

This clone was seen more than once but under ten times. V is TRBV29-1 and J is TRBJ2-5; 9 nucleotides agree with TRBD2. The V gene's germline CDR1 is SQVTM and CDR2 ANQGSEA. The CDR3 sequence is 15 residues long. The trim removed 0 bases at V and 4 bases at J, leaving 6 bases unmatched. CDR3 sequence reads: CSVEDLGGRGETQYF. In nucleotides, the CDR3 is TGCAGCGTTGAAGATCTGGGCGGGAGGGGAGAGACCCAGTACTTC.

In this sample, this clone turned up a few times. The rearrangement joins TRBV6-1 to TRBJ2-1, with D perhaps matching TRBD2 (5 bases). The V gene lost 1 base and the J gene lost 10 bases, with 11 bases spanning the gap. CDR3 length equals 13 residues. Germline lookup yields CDR1 MNHNS and CDR2 SASEGT. For the CDR3, the DNA is TGTGCCAGCAGTGAAGTCTTAGGACTGGAGCAGTTCTTC. This gives the protein CASSEVLGLEQFF.

This chain uses TRBV6-6 with TRBJ1-1; 8 positions agree with TRBD1. The germline V gene encodes CDR1 MNHNY and CDR2 SVGAGI (reference sequence). The CDR3 length is 14 residues. V gave up 6 bases and J gave up 11 bases; unmatched junction bases: 14. CDR3 residues: CASSLTGARSRAFF. Here the CDR3 DNA reads TGTGCCAGCAGCCTGACAGGGGCACGTTCGCGGGCTTTCTTT.

The chain combines TRBV15 with TRBJ2-7; 7 bases match TRBD1. V shed 2 bases, J shed 5 bases, and the junction held 12 bases outside the gene matches. Per the germline V gene, CDR1 is LNHNV and CDR2 is YYDKDF (reference sequence). The CDR3 is 16 residues long. For the CDR3, the DNA is TGTGCCACCAGCAGACTACCCACAGGGGCTAAAAACGAGCAGTACTTC. Its protein product is CATSRLPTGAKNEQYF.

The gene calls are TRBV10-2 and TRBJ2-1, with D perhaps TRBD2 (5 bases). Trimming stripped 6 bases from V and 13 bases from J, with 19 bases between. This CDR3 is built from 13 residues. The germline V gene has CDR1 WSHSY and CDR2 SAAADI. The CDR3 coding sequence is TGCGCCAGCAGGGCACCCGCTTGGACTCAACAGTTCTTC. Protein: CASRAPAWTQQFF.

This chain uses TRBV5-1 with TRBJ1-1; perhaps TRBD1 as D (5 bases). The V end lost 0 bases, the J end lost 1 base, and 13 bases lay between the germline ends. Per the germline V gene, CDR1 is SGHRS and CDR2 is YFSETQ. CDR3 length: 16 residues. The CDR3 bases are TGCGCCAGCAGCTTGGAACCGGGACTGAAGAACACTGAAGCTTTCTTT. Amino acids: CASSLEPGLKNTEAFF.

The rearrangement links TRBV7-2 to TRBJ2-7; 11 positions agree with TRBD1. V lost 3 bases to trimming and J lost 4 bases; unmatched junction nucleotides: 5. The CDR3 spans 15 residues. CDR1 is SGHTA, CDR2 FQGNSA, per germline. CDR3 sequence reads: CASSFWTGGDYEQYF. The CDR3 nucleotides read TGTGCCAGCAGCTTCTGGACAGGGGGCGATTACGAGCAGTACTTC.

This clone was counted between two and nine times. This sequence joins TRBV18 and TRBJ2-1; TRBD2 matches at 12 bases. Germline-derived CDR1 and CDR2 are KGHSH and LQKENI. This CDR3 is 17 amino acids long. Germline trimming cut 2 bases from V and 6 bases from J; bases unmatched to any gene: 8. Here the CDR3 DNA reads TGTGCCAGCTCACCAAATGGACTAGCGGGACCAACCAATGAGCAGTTCTTC. Its protein is CASSPNGLAGPTNEQFF. Combining the CDR3 with reference TRBV18 and TRBJ2-1 gives the whole variable domain NAGVMQNPRHLVRRRGQEARLRCSPMKGHSHVYWYRQLPEEGLKFMVYLQKENIIDESGMPKERFSAEFPKEGPSILRIQQVVRGDSAAYFCASSPNGLAGPTNEQFFGPGTRLTVL.